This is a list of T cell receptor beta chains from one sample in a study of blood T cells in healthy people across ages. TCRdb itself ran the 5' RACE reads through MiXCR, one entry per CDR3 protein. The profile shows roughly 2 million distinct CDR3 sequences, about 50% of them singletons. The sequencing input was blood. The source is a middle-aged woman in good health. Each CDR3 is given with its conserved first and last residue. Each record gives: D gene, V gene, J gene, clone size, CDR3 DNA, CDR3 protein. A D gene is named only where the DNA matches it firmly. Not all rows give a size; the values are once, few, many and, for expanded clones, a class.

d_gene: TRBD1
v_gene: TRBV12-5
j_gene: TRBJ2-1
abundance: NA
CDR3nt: TGTGCTAGTGGTTTAGGGACAGGGCAGGATGAGCAGTTCTTC
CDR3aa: CASGLGTGQDEQFF

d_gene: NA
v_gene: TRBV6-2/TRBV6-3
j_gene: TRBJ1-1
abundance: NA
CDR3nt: TGTGCCAGCAGTCCTCGGGAGGGGGACACTGAAGCTTTCTTT
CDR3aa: CASSPREGDTEAFF

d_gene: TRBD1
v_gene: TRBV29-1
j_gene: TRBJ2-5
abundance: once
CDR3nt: TGCGGCGGATTAGGGACAGAAGAGACCCAGTACTTC
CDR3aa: CGGLGTEETQYF

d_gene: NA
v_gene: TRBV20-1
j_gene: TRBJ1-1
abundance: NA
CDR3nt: TGCAGTGCTCCCTTCGGGCCCATCGAAGCTTTCTTT
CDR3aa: CSAPFGPIEAFF

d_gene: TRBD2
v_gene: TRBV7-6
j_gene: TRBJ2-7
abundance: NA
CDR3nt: TGTGCCAGCAGCTTAGGTCGTGTCGGCGGGGGGCCTACCTACGAGCAGTACTTC
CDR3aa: CASSLGRVGGGPTYEQYF

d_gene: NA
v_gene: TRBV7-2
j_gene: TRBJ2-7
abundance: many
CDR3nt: TGTGCCAGCAGCTTAGTTAAGACGTACGAGCAGTACTTC
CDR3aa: CASSLVKTYEQYF

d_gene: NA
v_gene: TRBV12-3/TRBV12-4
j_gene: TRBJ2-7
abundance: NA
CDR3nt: TGTGCCAGCAGTTTTAGGGCCCGGGTCCCCGCCGAGCAGTACTTC
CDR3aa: CASSFRARVPAEQYF

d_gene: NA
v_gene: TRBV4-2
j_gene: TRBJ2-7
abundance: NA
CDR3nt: TGTGCCAGCAGCCAAGTTTCGGGCGGAGATTACGAGCAGTACTTC
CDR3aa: CASSQVSGGDYEQYF

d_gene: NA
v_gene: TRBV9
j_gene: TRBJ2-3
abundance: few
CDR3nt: TGTGCCAGCAGCAAAGGACAGCGCACAGATACGCAGTATTTT
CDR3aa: CASSKGQRTDTQYF

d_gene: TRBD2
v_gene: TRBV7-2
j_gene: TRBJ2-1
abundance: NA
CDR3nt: TGTGCCAGCAGCTCGGTAGCGGGGGGGCCCAATGAGCAGTTCTTC
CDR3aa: CASSSVAGGPNEQFF

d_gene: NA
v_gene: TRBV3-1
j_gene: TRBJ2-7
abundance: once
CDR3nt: TGTGCCAGCAGCCAAGATATATTAACGTATCCTGGCGAGCAGTACTTC
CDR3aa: CASSQDILTYPGEQYF

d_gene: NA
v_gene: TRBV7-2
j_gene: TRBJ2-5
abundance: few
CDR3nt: TGTGCCAGCAGCGACCCACCGGAGACCCAGTACTTC
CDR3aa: CASSDPPETQYF

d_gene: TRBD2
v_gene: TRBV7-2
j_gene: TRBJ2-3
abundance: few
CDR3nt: TGTGCCAGCAGCTTAAGCCCCCGGGGGGGAAGGACCACAGATACGCAGTATTTT
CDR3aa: CASSLSPRGGRTTDTQYF

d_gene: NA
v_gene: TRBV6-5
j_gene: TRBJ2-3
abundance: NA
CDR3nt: TGTGCCAGCTCGGGGTCGGTAGATACGCAGTATTTT
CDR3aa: CASSGSVDTQYF

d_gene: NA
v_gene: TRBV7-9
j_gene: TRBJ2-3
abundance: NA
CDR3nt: TGTGCCAGCAGGATACAGGGCTCTAGGCCTAGCACAGATACGCAGTATTTT
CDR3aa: CASRIQGSRPSTDTQYF

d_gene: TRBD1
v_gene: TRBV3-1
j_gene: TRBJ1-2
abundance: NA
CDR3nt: TGTGCCAGCAGCCAAGGGACAGGACATAACTATGGCTACACCTTC
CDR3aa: CASSQGTGHNYGYTF

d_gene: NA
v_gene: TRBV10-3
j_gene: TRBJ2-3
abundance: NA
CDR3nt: TGTGCCATCAGTGAGTCTGACGGAAATACGCAGTATTTT
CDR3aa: CAISESDGNTQYF

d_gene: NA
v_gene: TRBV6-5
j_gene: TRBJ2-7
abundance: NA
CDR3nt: TGTGCCAGCAGTTACAAGGATGACCTTAACTACGAGCAGTACTTC
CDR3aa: CASSYKDDLNYEQYF

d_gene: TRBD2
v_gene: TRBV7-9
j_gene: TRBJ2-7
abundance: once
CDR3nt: TGTGCCAGCAGCGTAAATTCGAGACCGGGACTACCCCAGTACTTC
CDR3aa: CASSVNSRPGLPQYF

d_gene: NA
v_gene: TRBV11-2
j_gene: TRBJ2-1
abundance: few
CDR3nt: TGTGCCAGCAGCTTACCACTCGGATTACGGGAAGAGCAGTTCTTC
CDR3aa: CASSLPLGLREEQFF